This entry describes one T cell receptor beta chain. Researchers used template switching to add UMIs featuring a 6-nucleotide sample barcode. Amplification used two nested PCRs: roughly 17 cycles, then around 9 cycles, on TCRalpha/TCRbeta cDNA. After re-calling the 5' RACE reads, TCRdb lists one entry per CDR3 protein, DNA absent. The repertoire table contains a few hundred thousand distinct CDR3 sequences. Researchers isolated total RNA from whole blood without sorting T cells. The data belong to a study of monozygotic twins with inflammatory bowel disease. CDR1 and CDR2 from the germline V gene are MNHEY and SVGAGI. The CDR3 runs to 13 residues.

The sample consisted of blood. The chain is built from TRBV6-5 and TRBJ1-2; as DNA is missing, the TRBD1 call by TCRdb cannot be tested. The receptor was isolated from a human donor with ulcerative colitis or Crohn's disease, or a healthy co-twin of an affected twin (not recorded which). CDR3 amino acids: CASSYSPADGYTF.